The subject of this entry is one T cell receptor beta chain. Antigen specificity is unknown. This sample was included in a study of T-cell reconstitution after alpha-beta-depleted transplantation in children. Overall study findings and caveats: Several hundred graft clones that had expanded were reportedly the source of alpha-beta T cells about two months after transplant. For some patients, TCRbeta diversity was high at day 60 because of recipient T cells and thymic progenitors that survived.

The CDR3 is 15 residues long. The junction had 10 bases not matched to a gene; V was cut back by 4 bases and J by 5 bases. The V gene's germline CDR1 is SGDLS and CDR2 YYNGEE. Unique molecular identifiers featured in how the TCRbeta library was prepared. Using its own MiXCR run on the PCR reads, TCRdb lists one record per CDR3 protein. In the table there are 110,000 or so distinct CDR3 sequences, 5% to 8% of which are singletons. V and J are TRBV9 and TRBJ2-5, with 8 positions matching TRBD2. This TCR was sampled from a male patient aged 2-15 years who had a stem cell transplant for acute lymphoblastic leukemia, so the T cells may come from the graft donor. The sequenced sample was PBMCs, mostly from graft donor cells, obtained 360 days after TCRalphabeta/CD19-depleted stem cell transplant. CDR3 sequence reads: CASSPRSGRWETQYF. The CDR3 coding sequence is TGTGCCAGCAGCCCTCGAAGCGGGAGATGGGAGACCCAGTACTTC.